These 15 T cell receptor beta chains originate from one sample sequenced in a study of blood T cell repertoires in COVID-19 (dated by TCRdb to about 2020). Libraries were prepared through the immunoSEQ multiplex PCR assay. TCRdb limited this immuneACCESS table to in-frame rearrangements with V and J called. A share of clones is missing; checked studies link under half to unresolved V genes, and the rest is unexplained. The sample table shows about 140,000 clones, and 60% to 80% are seen once. Clones ranked in the top ten supply roughly 9% of the sample. Specimen: peripheral blood. The receptor set was obtained from a woman between 45 and 60 years old with active or convalescent COVID-19.

The chain carries TRBV11-2 and TRBJ1-2; D is possibly TRBD1 (5 bases). Germline V gene data show CDR1 as SGHAT and CDR2 as FQNNGV. V lost 5 bases and J 1 base, leaving 11 bases between the germline ends. CDR3 length: 14 amino acids. Written as DNA, the CDR3 is TGTGCCAGCAGCGCTTTAAGGGGTAACTATGGCTACACCTTC. This translates into CASSALRGNYGYTF.

The chain couples TRBV12-3 or TRBV12-4 to TRBJ1-1; D is unclear. Between the trimmed V and J ends, which lost 6 bases and 7 bases, there was a span of 9 bases. The CDR3 runs 11 residues. The DNA for the CDR3 is TGTGCCAGCAGCCCCCTAGATGAAGCTTTCTTT. Protein sequence: CASSPLDEAFF.

V usage is TRBV28 and J usage is TRBJ2-1; TRBD2 matches 9 bases. Germline V gives CDR1 MDHEN, CDR2 SYDVKM. The V segment lost 5 bases and the J segment 7 bases; nucleotides outside the gene matches: 6. This CDR3 contains 14 residues. CDR3 nucleotide sequence: TGTGCCAGCAGTCTTAGCGGGAGAGGGAATGAGCAGTTCTTC. Its protein product is CASSLSGRGNEQFF.

The chain has TRBV7-3 and TRBJ1-1; 7 bases line up with TRBD1. The CDR3 sequence is 14 residues long. Germline V lookup: CDR1 SGHTA, CDR2 FQGTGA. Germline trimming cut 4 bases from V and 3 bases from J; bases unmatched to any gene: 5. CDR3 DNA sequence: TGTGCCAGCAGCTCGACAGGGAGCCACACTGAAGCTTTCTTT. Translation: CASSSTGSHTEAFF.

The J gene is TRBJ2-3, the V gene TRBV9, with D possibly being TRBD2 (7 bases). This CDR3 is 16 amino acids long. The V end lost 10 bases, the J end lost 2 bases, and 23 bases lay between the germline ends. The germline V gene encodes CDR1 SGDLS and CDR2 YYNGEE. CDR3: CARRKGGDLYTDTQYF. DNA of the CDR3: TGTGCCCGCCGCAAGGGGGGGGATCTGTACACAGATACGCAGTATTTT.

J is TRBJ2-3 and V is TRBV27, with D maybe TRBD2 (6 bases). CDR3 length: 18 residues. Per germline, CDR1 MNHEY and CDR2 SMNVEV (reference sequence). The ends were cut back, 4 bases at V and 2 bases at J, with 22 bases in the middle. The CDR3, as DNA: TGTGCCAGCAGTTGGGGCGGGGCGAACCCAACCTCCACAGATACGCAGTATTTT. Encoded protein: CASSWGGANPTSTDTQYF.

This clone was seen a handful of times. The chain has TRBV19 and TRBJ1-1; TRBD1 aligns across 7 bases. V lost 3 bases to trimming and J lost 6 bases; unmatched junction nucleotides: 13. CDR1 and CDR2 (germline): LNHDA, SQIVND (reference sequence). This CDR3 region has 16 residues. CDR3: CASSIRAQGRGSEAFF. CDR3 in DNA: TGTGCCAGTAGTATCCGAGCACAGGGGCGTGGATCTGAAGCTTTCTTT.

V and J are TRBV24-1 and TRBJ2-1, with D hard to call. Trimming took off 9 bases at V and 5 bases at J, with 16 bases between the two ends. There are 14 residues in the CDR3. From germline, CDR1 is KGHDR and CDR2 SFDVKD. The CDR3 spells CATSSAETNNEQFF. Written as DNA, the CDR3 is TGTGCCACCTCAAGCGCGGAAACTAACAATGAGCAGTTCTTC.

This chain joins TRBV7-9 and TRBJ2-5; D unresolved. Germline CDR1 SEHNR, CDR2 FQNEAQ (reference sequence). Trimming stripped 5 bases from V and 11 bases from J, with 15 bases between. The CDR3 contains 12 residues. CDR3: CASSGDSKSQYF. The CDR3 bases are TGTGCCAGCAGCGGCGACTCCAAGAGTCAGTACTTC.

This CDR3 is CASSLMGAGATNEKLFF. CDR3 bases: TGTGCCAGCAGCTTAATGGGGGCGGGTGCAACTAATGAAAAACTGTTTTTT. The chain carries TRBV7-2 and TRBJ1-4, with TRBD1 as a possible D gene (6 bases). From germline, CDR1 is SGHTA and CDR2 FQGNSA. The CDR3 covers 17 residues. The germline V and J ends were trimmed by 2 bases and 0 bases, with 13 bases remaining between them.

CDR3 sequence reads: CASRTGHQSNQPQHF. The CDR3 nucleotides read TGTGCCAGCAGGACGGGACACCAAAGCAATCAGCCCCAGCATTTT. The V and J genes are TRBV2 and TRBJ1-5; D is possibly TRBD1 (6 bases). Germline V lookup: CDR1 SNHLY, CDR2 FYNNEI. The CDR3 consists of 15 residues. Trimming pared 6 bases from V and 1 base from J, leaving 13 bases between.

The chain employs TRBV6-5 and TRBJ1-6; D possibly corresponds to TRBD1 (5 bases). Germline lookup yields CDR1 MNHEY and CDR2 SVGAGI. Trimming removed 11 bases at V and 2 bases at J, with 10 bases between. CDR3 length: 13 amino acids. The CDR3 reads CAVQDTYNSPLHF. The CDR3 DNA follows: TGTGCCGTCCAGGACACCTATAATTCACCCCTCCACTTT.

The chain couples TRBV7-9 to TRBJ1-2; the match to TRBD1 covers 8 bases. Germline V gene lookup returns CDR1 SEHNR and CDR2 FQNEAQ (reference sequence). There are 17 residues in the CDR3. J lost 4 bases, V lost 5 bases, and 15 bases had no gene match. CDR3 amino acids: CASSPTLSGGASYGYTF. The CDR3 DNA is TGTGCCAGCAGCCCGACTCTTTCAGGGGGCGCGAGCTATGGCTACACCTTC.

The chain recombines TRBV23-1 with TRBJ1-2; tentative D call: TRBD1 (6 bases). TRBV23-1 is an open reading frame whose function is uncertain. This CDR3 contains 15 residues. V lost 0 bases to trimming and J lost 8 bases, with 16 bases between them. CDR3 sequence: CASSQSPFYRVGYTF. The DNA of the CDR3 is TGCGCCAGCAGTCAATCGCCCTTTTACAGGGTAGGCTACACCTTC.

The chain uses TRBV2 and TRBJ2-7; D uncertain. Germline CDR1 reads SNHLY; CDR2 reads FYNNEI. The V and J ends lost 3 bases and 6 bases respectively, with 9 bases between them. The CDR3 consists of 12 residues. CDR3 protein: CASSEFPGEQYF. CDR3 nucleotides: TGTGCCAGCAGTGAGTTCCCGGGCGAGCAGTACTTC. The entire variable domain, with the rest obtained from reference TRBV2 and TRBJ2-7, is as follows: EPEVTQTPSHQVTQMGQEVILRCVPISNHLYFYWYRQILGQKVEFLVSFYNNEISEKSEIFDDQFSVERPDGSNFTLKIRSTKLEDSAMYFCASSEFPGEQYFGPGTRLTVT.